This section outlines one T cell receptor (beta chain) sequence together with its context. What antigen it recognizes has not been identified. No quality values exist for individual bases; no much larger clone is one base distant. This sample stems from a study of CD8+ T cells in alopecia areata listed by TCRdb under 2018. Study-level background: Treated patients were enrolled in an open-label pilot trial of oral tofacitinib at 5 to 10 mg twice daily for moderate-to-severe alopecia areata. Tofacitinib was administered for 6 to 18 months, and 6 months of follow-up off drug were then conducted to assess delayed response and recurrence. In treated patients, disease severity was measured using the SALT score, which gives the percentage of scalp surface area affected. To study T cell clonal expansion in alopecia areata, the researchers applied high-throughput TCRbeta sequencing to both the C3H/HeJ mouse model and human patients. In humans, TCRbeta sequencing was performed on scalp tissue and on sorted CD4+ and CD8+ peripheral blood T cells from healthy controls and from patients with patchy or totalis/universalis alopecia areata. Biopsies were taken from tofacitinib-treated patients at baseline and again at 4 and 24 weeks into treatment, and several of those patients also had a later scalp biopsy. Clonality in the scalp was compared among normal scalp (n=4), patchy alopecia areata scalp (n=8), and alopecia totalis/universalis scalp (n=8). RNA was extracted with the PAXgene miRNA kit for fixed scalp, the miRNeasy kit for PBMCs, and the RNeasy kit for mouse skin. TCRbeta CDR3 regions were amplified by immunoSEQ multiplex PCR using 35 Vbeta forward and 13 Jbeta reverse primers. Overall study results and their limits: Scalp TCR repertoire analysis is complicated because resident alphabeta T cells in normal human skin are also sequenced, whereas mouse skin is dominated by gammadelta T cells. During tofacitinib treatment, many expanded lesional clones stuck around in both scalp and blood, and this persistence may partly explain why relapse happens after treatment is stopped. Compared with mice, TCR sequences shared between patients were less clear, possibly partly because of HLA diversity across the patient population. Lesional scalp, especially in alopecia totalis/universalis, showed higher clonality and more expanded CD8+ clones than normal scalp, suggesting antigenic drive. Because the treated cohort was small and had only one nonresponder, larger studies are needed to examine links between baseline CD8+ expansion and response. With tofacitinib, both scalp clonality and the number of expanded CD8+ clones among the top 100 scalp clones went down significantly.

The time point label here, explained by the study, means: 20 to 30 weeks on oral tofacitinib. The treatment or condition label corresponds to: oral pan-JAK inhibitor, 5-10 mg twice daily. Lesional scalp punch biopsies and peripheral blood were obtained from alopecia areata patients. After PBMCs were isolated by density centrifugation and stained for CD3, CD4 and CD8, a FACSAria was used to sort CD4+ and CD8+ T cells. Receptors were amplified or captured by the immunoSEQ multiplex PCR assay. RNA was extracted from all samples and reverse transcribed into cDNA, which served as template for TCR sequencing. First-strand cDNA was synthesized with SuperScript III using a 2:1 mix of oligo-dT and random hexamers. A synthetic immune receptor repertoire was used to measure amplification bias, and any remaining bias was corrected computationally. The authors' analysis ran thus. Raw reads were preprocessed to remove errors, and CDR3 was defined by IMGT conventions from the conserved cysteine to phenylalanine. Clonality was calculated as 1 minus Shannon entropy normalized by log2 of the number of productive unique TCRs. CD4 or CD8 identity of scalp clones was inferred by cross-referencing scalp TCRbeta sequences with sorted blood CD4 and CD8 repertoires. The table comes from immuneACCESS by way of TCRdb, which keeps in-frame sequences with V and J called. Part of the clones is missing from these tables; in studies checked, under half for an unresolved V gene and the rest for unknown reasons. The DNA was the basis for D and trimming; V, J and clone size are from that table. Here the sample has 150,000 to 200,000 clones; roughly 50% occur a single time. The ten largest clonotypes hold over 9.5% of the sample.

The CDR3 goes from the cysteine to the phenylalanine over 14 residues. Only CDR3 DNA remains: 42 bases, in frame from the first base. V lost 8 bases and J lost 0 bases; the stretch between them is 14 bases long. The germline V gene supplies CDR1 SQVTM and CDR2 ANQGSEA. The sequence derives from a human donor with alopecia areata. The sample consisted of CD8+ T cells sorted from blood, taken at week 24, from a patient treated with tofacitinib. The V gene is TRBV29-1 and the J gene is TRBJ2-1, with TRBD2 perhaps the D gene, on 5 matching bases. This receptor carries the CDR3 CSTPSGSSYNEQFF. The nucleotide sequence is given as TGCAGCACACCCTCGGGGAGCTCCTACAATGAGCAGTTCTTC.